One sample yielded the 10 T cell receptor beta chains listed below, sequenced in a study of shared clonotypes between healthy human individuals. Clones were read by immunoSEQ multiplex PCR, and TCRdb kept only the in-frame ones, dropping some. The sample carries 2 million to 3 million clones, 93% recorded once. The sequenced sample consisted of naive CD4+ T cells from PBMCs. Subset indicated: CD45RA+ positively selected. Source of these receptors: a man between 18 and 35 years old in good health. Some clones in this sample may be carry-over from other donors' samples.

The chain joins TRBV4-2 to TRBJ2-7; 8 positions match TRBD2. The length of the CDR3 is 16 residues. With 3 bases clipped from V and 2 bases from J, the junction kept 9 bases outside the gene matches. Germline lookup yields CDR1 LGHNA and CDR2 YNFKEQ. The CDR3 region has the DNA TGTGCCAGCAGCCAGAGTCTGGTAGCGGGGACCTACGAGCAGTACTTC. Residues: CASSQSLVAGTYEQYF.

In DNA form, the CDR3 reads TGTGCCAGCAGTTCCAGGGGGCAGGGGACTGAAGCTTTCTTT. Protein: CASSSRGQGTEAFF. J is TRBJ1-1 and V is TRBV6-6; 8 nucleotides agree with TRBD1. The germline gives CDR1 MNHNY, CDR2 SVGAGI (reference sequence). The CDR3 is 14 amino acids. The J segment lost 5 bases and the V segment lost 4 bases, leaving 6 bases of the junction unmatched.

The CDR3 loop reads CASSDRVSGNTIYF. The CDR3 bases are TGTGCCAGCAGCGACAGGGTGTCTGGAAACACCATATATTTT. V and J are TRBV6-5 and TRBJ1-3, with TRBD1 identical over 7 bases. CDR1 and CDR2 from the germline V gene are MNHEY and SVGAGI. V was clipped by 6 bases and J by 1 base; unmatched bases: 3. The CDR3 runs 14 residues.

The rearrangement uses TRBV7-2 and TRBJ2-1; 7 nucleotides agree with TRBD2. The J segment lost 3 bases and the V segment lost 6 bases, leaving 8 bases of the junction unmatched. Germline CDR1 is SGHTA and CDR2 is FQGNSA. The length of the CDR3 is 15 residues. The CDR3 nucleotides read TGTGCCAGCAGGTCAAGCGGGGTCCTCTACAATGAGCAGTTCTTC. Its protein is CASRSSGVLYNEQFF.

The chain employs TRBV15 and TRBJ2-7; 9 bases are a match to TRBD1. CDR1 is LNHNV and CDR2 is YYDKDF in the germline V gene (reference sequence). CDR3 size: 15 residues. Unmatched junction bases numbered 9, after V lost 9 bases and J lost 0 bases. The CDR3 region has the DNA TGTGCCACTTCCCGTGGGACAGGGAGCTCCTACGAGCAGTACTTC. It is translated as CATSRGTGSSYEQYF.

V is TRBV18 and J is TRBJ2-7; possibly TRBD1 or TRBD2 for D (5 bases each). Trimming pared 4 bases from V and 0 bases from J, leaving 10 bases between. There are 14 residues in the CDR3. Germline V lookup: CDR1 KGHSH, CDR2 LQKENI. The CDR3: CASSRGTVSYEQYF. CDR3 nucleotides: TGTGCCAGCTCACGGGGGACGGTCTCCTACGAGCAGTACTTC.

This chain joins TRBV7-9 and TRBJ2-7; 7 positions match TRBD2. Trimming removed 1 base from V and 3 bases from J; junction bases left unmatched: 6. Germline loops: CDR1 SEHNR, CDR2 FQNEAQ (reference sequence). This CDR3 comprises 15 residues. The CDR3 loop reads CASSLVKRGGYEQYF. In DNA, the CDR3 is TGTGCCAGCAGCTTAGTCAAGCGGGGTGGCTACGAGCAGTACTTC.

The rearrangement uses TRBV27 and TRBJ2-1; 10 nucleotides agree with TRBD1. CDR1 and CDR2 from the germline V gene are MNHEY and SMNVEV (reference sequence). Trimming at V came to 2 bases and at J to 1 base, leaving 11 bases not matched to a gene. This CDR3 is built from 19 residues. The CDR3 is CASSLDRGPLPPSYNEQFF. The CDR3 nucleotides are TGTGCCAGCAGTTTAGACAGGGGGCCTTTACCGCCTTCCTACAATGAGCAGTTCTTC.

Turning to this clone: Other DNA variants within this sample encode the same CDR3. The J gene is TRBJ2-2, the V gene TRBV5-1; no clear D. CDR3 length: 14 amino acids. Trimming took off 4 bases at V and 2 bases at J, with 9 bases between the two ends. The germline gives CDR1 SGHRS, CDR2 YFSETQ. The CDR3 sequence is CASSPGANTGELFF. The CDR3 nucleotides read TGCGCCAGCAGCCCCGGCGCCAACACCGGGGAGCTGTTTTTT.

The rearrangement joins TRBV7-3 to TRBJ2-3, with D unclear. Germline V gene data show CDR1 as SGHTA and CDR2 as FQGTGA. V lost 4 bases and J 5 bases, leaving 10 bases between the germline ends. This CDR3 region has 13 residues. The CDR3 spells CASSSGYGDTQYF. In nucleotides, the CDR3 is TGTGCCAGCAGCTCAGGATATGGAGATACGCAGTATTTT.